A selection of T cell receptor beta chains follows, all from one sample in a study of lymphopenia after photon versus proton radiotherapy. Clones were read by immunoSEQ multiplex PCR, and TCRdb kept only the in-frame ones, dropping some. Among 150,000 to 200,000 clones listed, about 85% were seen once. The specimen was peripheral blood, collected from a patient treated with photon-based radiotherapy. All receptors come from a man aged 50 to 60 with gastric cancer. CDR3s include the opening cysteine and the closing phenylalanine or tryptophan. Each record gives: CDR3 DNA, CDR3 protein, D gene, J gene, CDR3 length, clone size, V gene. The D gene is left open where the match is weak. Size is omitted from some rows. Given values are once, few, many or a class for expanded clones.

TGTGCCAGCAGTTTATTCGCTTCGGGTATAGGTCAGCCCCAGCATTTT CASSLFASGIGQPQHF - TRBJ1-5 16 - TRBV28
TGTGCCAGCAGACCGACGGCTAACTATGGCTACACCTTC CASRPTANYGYTF - TRBJ1-2 13 - TRBV27
TGTGCCTGTTCAAGACAAACAGGGTCCAGGGCTAACTATGGCTACACCTTC CACSRQTGSRANYGYTF - TRBJ1-2 17 - TRBV30
TGTGCCAGCTCACCACCTTCACAGAAAGATGAAAAACTGTTTTTT CASSPPSQKDEKLFF - TRBJ1-4 15 - TRBV18
TGTGCCAGCAAAGGGTGGTCCTACGAGCAGTACTTC CASKGWSYEQYF - TRBJ2-7 12 - TRBV6-5
TGTGCCAGCAGCGTAGCAAATGAGCAGTTCTTC CASSVANEQFF - TRBJ2-1 11 - TRBV9
TGTGCCAGCAGTTACCCGGGCAGGGGGCCGTACGAGCAGTACTTC CASSYPGRGPYEQYF TRBD1 TRBJ2-7 15 - TRBV6-5
TGCGCCAGCAGAGGGACAGGCAATCAGCCCCAGCATTTT CASRGTGNQPQHF TRBD1 TRBJ1-5 13 - TRBV10-2
TGTGCCAGCAGCCGAGGACAGACGAACACCGGGGAGCTGTTTTTT CASSRGQTNTGELFF - TRBJ2-2 15 - TRBV6-5
TGTGCCAGCAGCTTGGCCGGAGCCGGGACGGCGAACACCGGGGAGCTGTTTTTT CASSLAGAGTANTGELFF - TRBJ2-2 18 once TRBV11-3
TGCGCCAGCAGCTTGGTCACAGATACGCAGTATTTT CASSLVTDTQYF - TRBJ2-3 12 - TRBV5-1
TGTGCCAGCAGCCCGAGGACAGGGTACGGAAACACCATATATTTT CASSPRTGYGNTIYF TRBD1 TRBJ1-3 15 - TRBV7-6